The 27 T cell receptor beta chains presented below share a single source sample, sequenced in a study of early T cells in non-severe SARS-CoV-2 infection. TCRdb itself ran the 5' RACE reads through MiXCR, one entry per CDR3 protein. The table has more than 65,000 distinct CDR3 sequences, about 12% seen once. The sample was whole blood. The receptor source for this set is an adult who was a healthcare worker with PCR-confirmed SARS-CoV-2 infection or an uninfected control (not recorded which).

The chain employs TRBV2 and TRBJ2-4; 11 bases map to TRBD1. Germline-derived CDR1 and CDR2 are SNHLY and FYNNEI. CDR3 size: 17 residues. Trimming cost V 8 bases and J 0 bases; bases outside gene matches: 9. CDR3: CASGNPGQGVAKNIQYF. The CDR3 DNA is TGTGCCAGCGGAAATCCGGGACAGGGGGTAGCCAAAAACATTCAGTACTTC. The entire variable domain, with the rest obtained from reference TRBV2 and TRBJ2-4, is as follows: EPEVTQTPSHQVTQMGQEVILRCVPISNHLYFYWYRQILGQKVEFLVSFYNNEISEKSEIFDDQFSVERPDGSNFTLKIRSTKLEDSAMYFCASGNPGQGVAKNIQYFGAGTRLSVL.

This clonotype was counted a few times. This rearrangement joins TRBV29-1 to TRBJ1-1; D perhaps matches TRBD1 (5 bases). The V end was cut by 8 bases, the J end by 3 bases, with 16 bases between. This CDR3 has 13 amino acids. Germline V gene data show CDR1 as SQVTM and CDR2 as ANQGSEA. The CDR3 sequence: CSLRRGMDTEAFF. The DNA for the CDR3 is TGCAGCCTTCGTAGGGGAATGGACACTGAAGCTTTCTTT. Full variable domain (remainder filled in from reference TRBV29-1 and TRBJ1-1): SAVISQKPSRDICQRGTSLTIQCQVDSQVTMMFWYRQQPGQSLTLIATANQGSEATYESGFVIDKFPISRPNLTFSTLTVSNMSPEDSSIYLCSLRRGMDTEAFFGQGTRLTVV.

The V and J genes are TRBV7-9 and TRBJ1-1; D gene uncertain. Germline CDR1 reads SEHNR; CDR2 reads FQNEAQ (reference sequence). CDR3 size: 13 residues. The germline V and J ends were trimmed by 8 bases and 0 bases, with 10 bases remaining between them. The DNA of the CDR3 is TGTGCCAGCGGGGAAGGCATGAACACTGAAGCTTTCTTT. Its translation is CASGEGMNTEAFF.

This clonotype was observed a handful of times. The chain has TRBV4-1 and TRBJ2-1; D is ambiguous. The CDR3 extends over 13 amino acids. Between the trimmed V and J ends, which lost 4 bases and 7 bases, there was a span of 11 bases. CDR1 and CDR2 (germline): MGHRA, YSYEKL. CDR3 in amino acids: CASSRLPKNEQFF. The CDR3 DNA follows: TGCGCCAGCAGCCGCCTTCCGAAGAATGAGCAGTTCTTC.

V usage is TRBV28 and J usage is TRBJ2-3; D call uncertain. The germline V gene encodes CDR1 MDHEN and CDR2 SYDVKM. Deletions cut 1 base from V and 2 bases from J, with 10 bases between. This CDR3 comprises 15 residues. The CDR3 nucleotides are TGTGCCAGCAGTTTATCCCGCGGATACACAGATACGCAGTATTTT. Translating it yields CASSLSRGYTDTQYF. Full variable domain (remainder filled in from reference TRBV28 and TRBJ2-3): DVKVTQSSRYLVKRTGEKVFLECVQDMDHENMFWYRQDPGLGLRLIYFSYDVKMKEKGDIPEGYSVSREKKERFSLILESASTNQTSMYLCASSLSRGYTDTQYFGPGTRLTVL.

This clonotype turned up a few times. The junction departs from germline at one end; a sequencing error may be responsible. The V call is TRBV7-9, the J call TRBJ2-2; D possibly corresponds to TRBD2 (5 bases). The CDR3 loop spans 15 amino acids. CDR1 and CDR2 (germline): SEHNR, FQNEAQ (reference sequence). The CDR3 DNA reads as TGTGCCAGCAGCTTAGGAGGGCCCGGGCCCGGAGAGCTGTTTTTT. This codes for CASSLGGPGPGELFF.

This clonotype was seen many times. The chain is built from TRBV29-1 and TRBJ2-2, with D tentatively TRBD2 (6 bases). Looked up from germline, CDR1 is SQVTM and CDR2 is ANQGSEA. The CDR3 length is 14 residues. Trimming stripped 6 bases from V and 1 base from J, with 12 bases between. In nucleotides, the CDR3 is TGCAGCGTAGGCCGGGACTTGAACACCGGGGAGCTGTTTTTT. This translates into CSVGRDLNTGELFF.

This clonotype was detected many times. V is TRBV28 and J is TRBJ2-1; 10 bases line up with TRBD2. The germline CDR1 and CDR2 sequences are MDHEN and SYDVKM. This CDR3 comprises 17 residues. The trim removed 4 bases at V and 9 bases at J, leaving 15 bases unmatched. CDR3 sequence: CASSSRTSGVGVGEQFF. In DNA form, the CDR3 reads TGTGCCAGCAGTTCAAGGACTAGCGGAGTTGGGGTGGGTGAGCAGTTCTTC.

About this clonotype: A read error is possible here, since a much larger clone lies one base away. The chain recombines TRBV28 with TRBJ2-3, with 9 bases fitting TRBD2. This CDR3 spans 14 amino acids. CDR1 and CDR2 (germline): MDHEN, SYDVKM. The CDR3 nucleotides are TGTGCCACCGTAGCGGGAGAAAGGACAGATACGGAGTATTTT. Protein product: CATVAGERTDTEYF.

This clonotype occurred many times. This chain uses TRBV19 with TRBJ1-2, with D possibly matching TRBD1 (6 bases). The germline V gene encodes CDR1 LNHDA and CDR2 SQIVND (reference sequence). Trimming took off 6 bases at V and 2 bases at J, with 7 bases between the two ends. This CDR3 has 12 residues. The CDR3 sequence: CASRQGNYGYTF. As DNA, the CDR3 is TGTGCCAGTAGACAGGGCAACTATGGCTACACCTTC.

This clonotype was observed at least ten times. The chain combines TRBV20-1 with TRBJ1-5; TRBD1 might be the D (6 bases). Trimming pared 1 base from V and 5 bases from J, leaving 15 bases between. There are 15 residues in the CDR3. Germline V gene data show CDR1 as DFQATT and CDR2 as SNEGSKA (reference sequence). Written as DNA, the CDR3 is TGCAGTGCTAGAGGGACAGTGGCAGGGTATCAGCCCCAGCATTTT. It codes for CSARGTVAGYQPQHF.

The chain is built from TRBV28 and TRBJ2-3, with 10 bases fitting TRBD2. CDR3 size: 16 residues. Trimming at V came to 6 bases and at J to 2 bases, leaving 8 bases not matched to a gene. CDR1 is MDHEN, CDR2 SYDVKM, per germline. CDR3 amino acids: CASRDPSGSPTDTQYF. CDR3 DNA sequence: TGTGCCAGCAGAGATCCTAGCGGGAGCCCCACAGATACGCAGTATTTT.

CDR3 DNA sequence: TGTGCCAGCAGTTTACAGGTCCCGTCAGATACGCAGTATTTT. This encodes CASSLQVPSDTQYF. The genes are TRBV2 and TRBJ2-3; the D gene is possibly TRBD1 (5 bases). CDR1 SNHLY and CDR2 FYNNEI come from the germline V gene. This CDR3 is 14 amino acids long. Trimming took off 5 bases at V and 4 bases at J, with 13 bases between the two ends.

This clonotype occurred many times. The rearrangement uses TRBV6-5 and TRBJ1-1, with 7 bases lining up with TRBD1. Per the germline V gene, CDR1 is MNHEY and CDR2 is SVGAGI. The CDR3 runs to 12 residues. Trimming took 5 bases from V and 7 from J; bases not matched to a gene: 4. CDR3: CASSDGTVEAFF. The CDR3 nucleotides read TGTGCCAGCAGTGACGGGACAGTTGAAGCTTTCTTT.

This clonotype occurred many times. V usage is TRBV20-1 and J usage is TRBJ2-5; D ambiguous. Trimming took off 4 bases at V and 5 bases at J, with 5 bases between the two ends. This CDR3 region has 10 residues. Per germline, CDR1 DFQATT and CDR2 SNEGSKA (reference sequence). CDR3 nucleotides: TGCAGTGCTATTGGGGAGACCCAGTACTTC. Translation gives CSAIGETQYF.

On this clonotype: This may be a read error, as it is one base from a much larger clone. The V and J genes are TRBV29-1 and TRBJ2-7; D assignment may be TRBD1 or TRBD2 (5 bases each). Per the germline V gene, CDR1 is SQVTM and CDR2 is ANQGSEA. The CDR3 extends over 12 amino acids. Trimming stripped 4 bases from V and 3 bases from J, with 10 bases between. CDR3 residues: CSVGGALYEQYF. CDR3 DNA: TGCAGCGTTGGAGGGGCTCTCTACGAGCAGTACTTC.

This clonotype was seen at least ten times. V is TRBV3-1 and J is TRBJ2-1; D not certain. Germline-derived CDR1 and CDR2 are LGHDT and YNNKEL (reference sequence). The CDR3 covers 14 residues. Trimming removed 0 bases from V and 3 bases from J, with 6 bases in between. Here the CDR3 DNA reads TGTGCCAGCAGCCAAGATGGCAGCTACAATGAGCAGTTCTTC. It specifies CASSQDGSYNEQFF.

The chain couples TRBV3-1 to TRBJ2-1; possibly TRBD2 for D (6 bases). V lost 4 bases and J 4 bases, leaving 11 bases between the germline ends. From germline, CDR1 is LGHDT and CDR2 YNNKEL (reference sequence). The CDR3 sequence is 14 residues long. The CDR3: CASSLSSAYNEQFF. For the CDR3, the DNA is TGTGCCAGCAGCCTGTCTAGCGCTTACAATGAGCAGTTCTTC.

This chain uses TRBV29-1 with TRBJ2-2; either TRBD1 or TRBD2 may supply D (5 bases each). CDR3 size: 16 residues. V gave up 1 base and J gave up 1 base, with 13 bases separating them. Germline CDR1 is SQVTM and CDR2 is ANQGSEA. CDR3 in DNA: TGCAGCGTTGAAGGGAGAGGGGAAGGGAACACCGGGGAGCTGTTTTTT. This sequence encodes CSVEGRGEGNTGELFF.

The chain has TRBV20-1 and TRBJ2-1; TRBD2 matches 7 bases. CDR1 is DFQATT and CDR2 is SNEGSKA in the germline V gene (reference sequence). Trimming at V came to 0 bases and at J to 2 bases, leaving 7 bases not matched to a gene. There are 16 residues in the CDR3. CDR3 sequence (DNA): TGCAGTGCTAGAGAGTGGGGCGGGAGTACCTACAATGAGCAGTTCTTC. Translating gives CSAREWGGSTYNEQFF.

This clonotype was counted between two and nine times. This chain uses TRBV2 with TRBJ2-5, with 8 bases aligning to TRBD1. The length of the CDR3 is 16 residues. The J segment lost 5 bases and the V segment lost 3 bases, leaving 11 bases of the junction unmatched. The germline gives CDR1 SNHLY, CDR2 FYNNEI. The CDR3 sequence is CASSDRRQGAVETQYF. CDR3 nucleotides: TGTGCCAGCAGTGACCGGAGGCAGGGGGCTGTTGAGACCCAGTACTTC.

This clonotype was picked up many times. The CDR3 loop reads CALLRREIPHGDEQFF. The DNA of the CDR3 is TGTGCACTTCTACGGCGGGAGATCCCCCACGGGGATGAGCAGTTCTTC. This chain links TRBV12-2 with TRBJ2-1; the table's D gene call, TRBD2, was not cross checked with the DNA. TRBV12-2 is labeled a pseudogene. The CDR3 is 16 amino acids.

The table lists this clonotype with many counts. The chain couples TRBV18 to TRBJ1-6, with TRBD1 matching 8 bases. V lost 6 bases to trimming and J lost 5 bases; unmatched junction nucleotides: 3. CDR3 length: 14 residues. Germline loops: CDR1 KGHSH, CDR2 LQKENI. The CDR3 nucleotides are TGTGCCAGCTCGAGGACAGGGAATAATTCACCCCTCCACTTT. This encodes CASSRTGNNSPLHF.

This clonotype was seen at least ten times. The rearrangement uses TRBV28 and TRBJ2-1; 11 bases map to TRBD2. Germline assignment: CDR1 MDHEN and CDR2 SYDVKM. This CDR3 is built from 15 residues. J gave up 6 bases and V 6 bases, and 7 bases lay outside the gene matches. CDR3 nucleotide sequence: TGTGCCAGCAGCCCCACTAGCGGGAGTGTCAATGAGCAGTTCTTC. It specifies CASSPTSGSVNEQFF.

The sample holds many counts of this clonotype. J is TRBJ2-7 and V is TRBV19; weak D call: TRBD1 (6 bases). Trimming cost V 9 bases and J 3 bases, with 12 bases left between them. There are 12 residues in the CDR3. The germline gives CDR1 LNHDA, CDR2 SQIVND (reference sequence). As DNA, the CDR3 is TGTGCCAGCGGGAACAGGGACTACGAGCAGTACTTC. It codes for CASGNRDYEQYF. Full variable domain (rest looked up from reference TRBV19 and TRBJ2-7): DGGITQSPKYLFRKEGQNVTLSCEQNLNHDAMYWYRQDPGQGLRLIYYSQIVNDFQKGDIAEGYSVSREKKESFPLTVTSAQKNPTAFYLCASGNRDYEQYFGPGTRLTVT.

This clonotype was observed many times. This chain connects TRBV4-2 to TRBJ2-7, with 9 nucleotides matching TRBD2. Germline CDR1 and CDR2: LGHNA and YNFKEQ. Trimming at V came to 0 bases and at J to 5 bases, leaving 14 bases not matched to a gene. The CDR3 is made up of 18 amino acids. The CDR3 protein is CASSQESRNSGRPHEQYF. The DNA of the CDR3 is TGTGCCAGCAGCCAAGAATCTCGGAATAGCGGGAGACCCCACGAGCAGTACTTC.

This clonotype was picked up many times. The rearrangement uses TRBV29-1 and TRBJ2-1; 9 nucleotides line up with TRBD2. CDR3 length: 14 residues. Germline CDR1 reads SQVTM; CDR2 reads ANQGSEA. J was trimmed by 2 bases and V by 7 bases; bases with no gene match: 6. This CDR3 reads CSDLTSGPYNEQFF. The CDR3 DNA sequence: TGCAGCGACCTGACTAGCGGTCCCTACAATGAGCAGTTCTTC.